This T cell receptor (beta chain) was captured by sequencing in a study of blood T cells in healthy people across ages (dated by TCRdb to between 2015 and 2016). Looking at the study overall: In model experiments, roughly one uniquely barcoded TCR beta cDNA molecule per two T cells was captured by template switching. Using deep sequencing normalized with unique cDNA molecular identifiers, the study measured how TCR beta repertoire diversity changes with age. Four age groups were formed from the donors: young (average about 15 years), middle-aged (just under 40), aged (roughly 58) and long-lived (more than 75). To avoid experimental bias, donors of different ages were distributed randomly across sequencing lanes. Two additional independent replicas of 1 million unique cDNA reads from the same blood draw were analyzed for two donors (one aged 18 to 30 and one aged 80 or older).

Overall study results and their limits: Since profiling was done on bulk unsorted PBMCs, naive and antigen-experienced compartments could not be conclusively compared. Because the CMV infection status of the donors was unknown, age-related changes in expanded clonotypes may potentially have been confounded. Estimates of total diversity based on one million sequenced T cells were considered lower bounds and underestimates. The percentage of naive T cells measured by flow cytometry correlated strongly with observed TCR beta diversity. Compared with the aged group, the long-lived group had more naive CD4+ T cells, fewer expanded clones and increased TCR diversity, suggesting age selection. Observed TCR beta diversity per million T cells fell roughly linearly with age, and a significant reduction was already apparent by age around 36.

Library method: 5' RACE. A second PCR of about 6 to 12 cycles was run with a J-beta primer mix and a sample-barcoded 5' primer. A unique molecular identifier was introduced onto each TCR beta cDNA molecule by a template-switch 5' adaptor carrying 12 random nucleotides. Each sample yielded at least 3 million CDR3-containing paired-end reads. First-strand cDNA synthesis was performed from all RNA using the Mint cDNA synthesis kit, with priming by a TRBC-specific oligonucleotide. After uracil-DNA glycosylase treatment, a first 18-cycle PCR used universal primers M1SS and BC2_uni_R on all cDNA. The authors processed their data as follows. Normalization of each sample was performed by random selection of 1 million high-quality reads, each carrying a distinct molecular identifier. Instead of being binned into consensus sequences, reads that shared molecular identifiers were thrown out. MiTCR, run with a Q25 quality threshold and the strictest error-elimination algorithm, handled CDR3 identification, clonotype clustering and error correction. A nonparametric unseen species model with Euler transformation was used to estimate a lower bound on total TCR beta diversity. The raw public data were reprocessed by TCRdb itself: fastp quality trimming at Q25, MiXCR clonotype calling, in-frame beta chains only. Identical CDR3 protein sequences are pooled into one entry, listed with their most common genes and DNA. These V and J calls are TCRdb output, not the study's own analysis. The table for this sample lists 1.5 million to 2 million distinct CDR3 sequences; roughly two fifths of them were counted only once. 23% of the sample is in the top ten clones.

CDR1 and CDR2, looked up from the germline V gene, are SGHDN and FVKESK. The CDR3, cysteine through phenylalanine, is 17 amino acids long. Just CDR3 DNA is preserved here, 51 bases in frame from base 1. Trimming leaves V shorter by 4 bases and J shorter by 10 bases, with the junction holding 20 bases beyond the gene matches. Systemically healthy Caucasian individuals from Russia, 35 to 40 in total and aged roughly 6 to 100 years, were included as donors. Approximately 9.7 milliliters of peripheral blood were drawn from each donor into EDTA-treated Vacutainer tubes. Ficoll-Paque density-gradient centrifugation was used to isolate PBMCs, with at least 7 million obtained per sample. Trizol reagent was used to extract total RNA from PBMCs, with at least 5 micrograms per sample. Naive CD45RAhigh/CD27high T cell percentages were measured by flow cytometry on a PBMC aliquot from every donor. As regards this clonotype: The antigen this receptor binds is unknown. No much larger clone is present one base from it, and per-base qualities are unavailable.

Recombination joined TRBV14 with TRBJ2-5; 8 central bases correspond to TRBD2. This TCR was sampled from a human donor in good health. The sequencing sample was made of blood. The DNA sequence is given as TGTGCCAGCAGCCTAAAAGCAACCATATCCGGACTAGCAGTCCAGTACTTC. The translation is CASSLKATISGLAVQYF.